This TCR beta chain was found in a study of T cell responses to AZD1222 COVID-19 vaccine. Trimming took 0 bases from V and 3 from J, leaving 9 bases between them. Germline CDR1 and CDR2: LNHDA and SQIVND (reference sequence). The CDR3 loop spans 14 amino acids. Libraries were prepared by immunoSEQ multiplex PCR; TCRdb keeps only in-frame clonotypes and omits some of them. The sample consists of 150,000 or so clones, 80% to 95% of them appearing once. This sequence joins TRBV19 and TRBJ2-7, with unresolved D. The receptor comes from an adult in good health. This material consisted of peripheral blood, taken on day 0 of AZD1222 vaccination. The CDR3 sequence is CASSIDGSLYEQYF. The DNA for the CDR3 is TGTGCCAGTAGTATAGACGGATCCCTCTACGAGCAGTACTTC.